These 32 T cell receptor beta chains came from one sample sequenced in a study of T cells in Graves' hyperthyroidism and ophthalmopathy. Amplified regions were TCR beta CDR3 sequences from RNA transcripts. The HTBI primer set drove a first-round RT-PCR of the TCR CDR3. TCRdb called the multiplex PCR reads again in MiXCR, with one record for every CDR3 protein. The profile covers 500,000 to 750,000 distinct CDR3 sequences, with 15% to 19% appearing a single time and about 7% taken by the ten largest. The sample consisted of blood. The source is a woman aged 25 to 39 with Graves' hyperthyroidism.

This clonotype has at least ten counts. The CDR3 spells CASSSQRGTSTDTQYF. The CDR3 nucleotides are TGTGCCAGCAGCTCCCAGCGGGGAACTAGCACAGATACGCAGTATTTT. The chain couples TRBV13 to TRBJ2-3; 7 bases map to TRBD2. V shed 4 bases, J shed 0 bases, and the junction held 7 bases outside the gene matches. Germline V gene sequence: CDR1 PRHDT, CDR2 FYEKMQ (reference sequence). This CDR3 is 16 amino acids long.

The table lists this clonotype with many counts. The chain recombines TRBV6-2 or TRBV6-3 with TRBJ2-5; D is possibly TRBD2 (6 bases). Germline lookup yields CDR1 MNHEY and CDR2 SVGEGT. V gave up 6 bases and J gave up 2 bases, with 16 bases separating them. This CDR3 spans 15 amino acids. The CDR3 DNA reads as TGTGCCAGCAGGCCCCGACTAGTTGTTCAAGAGACCCAGTACTTC. Its translation is CASRPRLVVQETQYF.

This clonotype appeared many times. The J gene is TRBJ2-7, the V gene TRBV5-1, with TRBD2 matching 15 bases. Germline-derived CDR1 and CDR2 are SGHRS and YFSETQ. V dropped 4 bases and J dropped 2; count of bases not matched to a gene: 10. The CDR3 is made up of 18 amino acids. CDR3 residues: CASSPRTSGRVIPYEQYF. Here the CDR3 DNA reads TGCGCCAGCAGCCCAAGGACTAGCGGGAGGGTGATTCCCTACGAGCAGTACTTC.

This clonotype came up many times. The J gene is TRBJ2-3, the V gene TRBV10-3; TRBD1 is a possible D gene (5 bases). The V gene's germline CDR1 is ENHRY and CDR2 SYGVKD. Trimming pared 4 bases from V and 0 bases from J, leaving 11 bases between. This CDR3 region has 15 residues. CDR3 nucleotides: TGTGCCATCAGTGCCACAGGATCTAGCACAGATACGCAGTATTTT. Amino acid sequence: CAISATGSSTDTQYF.

This clonotype occurred many times. A much larger clone lies one base from this, so it may be a read error. The chain recombines TRBV7-3 with TRBJ2-3, with 10 bases aligning to TRBD2. Germline V CDR1 and CDR2: SGHTA, FQGTGA. The ends lost 3 bases at V and 2 bases at J; junction bases unmatched: 2. The CDR3 sequence is 15 residues long. CDR3 nucleotides: TGTGCCAGCAGCTTCGGACTAGCGGTCACAGATACGCAGTATTTT. Translation: CASSFGLAVTDTQYF.

At least ten counts were recorded for this clonotype. The CDR3 reads CASSTSGNTGELFF. The CDR3 region has the DNA TGCGCCAGCAGCACTAGCGGGAACACCGGGGAGCTGTTTTTT. This chain links TRBV5-1 with TRBJ2-2; TRBD2 matches 8 bases. Germline loops: CDR1 SGHRS, CDR2 YFSETQ. The CDR3 runs to 14 residues. After removal of 4 bases from V and 1 base from J, the junction contained 0 bases not matched to a gene.

The chain employs TRBV20-1 and TRBJ2-1; 12 bases map to TRBD2. The CDR3 is 14 amino acids. Losses at the gene ends were 5 bases for V and 3 bases for J; bases not matched to a gene: 2. Germline-derived CDR1 and CDR2 are DFQATT and SNEGSKA (reference sequence). In DNA form, the CDR3 reads TGCAGTGCTCGGACTAGCGGGATCTACAATGAGCAGTTCTTC. This translates into CSARTSGIYNEQFF.

The chain has TRBV12-3 or TRBV12-4 and TRBJ1-1, with D possibly TRBD1 on 6 matching bases. The CDR3 spans 13 residues. V lost 5 bases, J lost 5 bases, and 12 bases lay in between. The CDR3: CASSDRTGTEAFF. CDR3 in DNA: TGTGCCAGCAGTGACAGGACGGGTACTGAAGCTTTCTTT.

Here the CDR3 DNA reads TGTGCCAGCAGCCCCCGTCGCGGGAGTGAGACCCAGTACTTC. This codes for CASSPRRGSETQYF. The genes are TRBV7-6 and TRBJ2-5; TRBD2 matches 7 bases. Per the germline V gene, CDR1 is SGHVS and CDR2 is FNYEAQ. After removal of 5 bases from V and 5 bases from J, the junction contained 8 bases not matched to a gene. The CDR3 loop spans 14 amino acids.

This clonotype was observed many times. This CDR3 reads CAWGDSYNEQFF. CDR3 nucleotide sequence: TGTGCCTGGGGGGACAGCTACAATGAGCAGTTCTTC. The J gene is TRBJ2-1, the V gene TRBV30; 7 bases agree with TRBD1. This CDR3 region has 12 residues. J gave up 3 bases and V 5 bases, and 1 base lay outside the gene matches. Germline values: CDR1 GTSNPN, CDR2 SVGIG (reference sequence).

This clonotype was observed many times. The chain carries TRBV6-2 or TRBV6-3 and TRBJ1-1; 7 positions agree with TRBD1. The CDR3 contains 13 residues. Per germline, CDR1 MNHEY and CDR2 SVGEGT. The ends lost 9 bases at V and 5 bases at J; junction bases unmatched: 9. The CDR3 nucleotides read TGTGCCAGTCAGGGGGTAATCTCGACTGAAGCTTTCTTT. This codes for CASQGVISTEAFF.

The V and J genes are TRBV5-1 and TRBJ1-2; the D is unclear. Germline-derived CDR1 and CDR2 are SGHRS and YFSETQ. The CDR3 extends over 14 amino acids. Trimming removed 4 bases at V and 8 bases at J, with 18 bases between. CDR3: CASSDIGIHEGYTF. CDR3 sequence (DNA): TGCGCCAGCAGCGACATCGGGATCCACGAGGGCTACACCTTC.

This clonotype was observed a handful of times. The rearrangement joins TRBV5-6 to TRBJ1-1; D unresolved. Germline V gene sequence: CDR1 SGHDT, CDR2 YYEEEE. Trimming left V 2 bases short and J 0 bases short, with 11 bases between. This CDR3 has 15 residues. CDR3 nucleotides: TGTGCCAGCAGCTTTGTCGGGAAAATGAACACTGAAGCTTTCTTT. Encoded protein: CASSFVGKMNTEAFF.

This clonotype was seen only a few times. V gene TRBV7-9 combines with J gene TRBJ2-2, with 8 bases identical to TRBD2. The CDR3 is 15 amino acids. CDR1 is SEHNR and CDR2 is FQNEAQ in the germline V gene (reference sequence). Losses at the gene ends were 5 bases for V and 11 bases for J; bases not matched to a gene: 13. The CDR3 DNA follows: TGTGCCAGCAGCATACCGGGACTAGGGCCGGTAGAGCTGTTTTTT. Its protein is CASSIPGLGPVELFF.

This clonotype occurred many times. The chain carries TRBV12-3 or TRBV12-4 and TRBJ2-7; a weak D match, TRBD1 (7 bases). CDR3 length: 15 residues. The ends were cut back, 5 bases at V and 0 bases at J, with 14 bases in the middle. In DNA form, the CDR3 reads TGTGCCAGCAGTCCCCGCCAGGGGGGCTCCTACGAGCAGTACTTC. Encoded protein: CASSPRQGGSYEQYF.

This clonotype was found a few times. This could be a read error, since a much larger clone is one nucleotide away. The rearrangement uses TRBV11-1 and TRBJ2-7, with D perhaps matching TRBD1 or TRBD2 (6 bases each). Germline assignment: CDR1 SGHAT and CDR2 FQDESV (reference sequence). CDR3 length equals 14 residues. In DNA, the CDR3 is TGTACCAGCAGCTCACTCGGGGGCCACTACGAGCAGTACTTC. Its translation: CTSSSLGGHYEQYF. Based on the CDR3 plus reference TRBV11-1 and TRBJ2-7, the full variable domain is EAEVAQSPRYKITEKSQAVAFWCDPISGHATLYWYRQILGQGPELLVQFQDESVVDDSQLPKDRFSAERLKGVDSTLKIQPAELGDSAMYLCTSSSLGGHYEQYFGPGTRLTVT.

This clonotype was counted many times. The chain combines TRBV30 with TRBJ1-1, with D tentatively TRBD1 (5 bases). CDR1 is GTSNPN and CDR2 is SVGIG in the germline V gene (reference sequence). The V end lost 0 bases, the J end lost 2 bases, and 10 bases lay between the germline ends. The CDR3 contains 14 residues. In DNA, the CDR3 is TGTGCCTGGAGTGTATGGGGGAAAAACACTGAAGCTTTCTTT. As protein: CAWSVWGKNTEAFF.

This clonotype turned up a few times. The rearrangement links TRBV10-3 to TRBJ2-3; D is uncertain. In germline, CDR1 is ENHRY, CDR2 SYGVKD. V was cut by 8 bases and J by 1 base, with 13 bases left in between. This CDR3 has 14 residues. Here the CDR3 DNA reads TGTGCCATCGCAAACGTGGACGGCACAGATACGCAGTATTTT. Its protein product is CAIANVDGTDTQYF.

This clonotype was counted between two and nine times. The chain employs TRBV19 and TRBJ1-1, with D unresolved. V lost 8 bases to trimming and J lost 4 bases, with 17 bases between them. This CDR3 contains 14 residues. CDR1 is LNHDA, CDR2 SQIVND, per germline (reference sequence). The CDR3 sequence is CASLLDMTGTEAFF. CDR3 DNA: TGTGCCAGTCTATTAGACATGACGGGCACTGAAGCTTTCTTT.

This clonotype was seen repeatedly, ten times or more. The chain uses TRBV12-3 or TRBV12-4 and TRBJ1-5; D gene ambiguous. The CDR3 length is 12 residues. Trimming took 5 bases from V and 5 from J, leaving 7 bases between them. CDR3 region: CASSTTDQPQHF. The CDR3 DNA sequence: TGTGCCAGCAGTACCACTGATCAGCCCCAGCATTTT.

This clonotype appeared a few times. The chain links TRBV11-2 to TRBJ1-1; 8 nucleotides line up with TRBD1. There are 13 residues in the CDR3. V shed 3 bases and J 6 bases; nucleotides not matched to a gene: 3. CDR1 SGHAT and CDR2 FQNNGV come from the germline V gene. The CDR3 loop is CASSLRGQAEAFF. The CDR3 nucleotides are TGTGCCAGCAGCTTGAGGGGACAGGCTGAAGCTTTCTTT.

This clonotype was recorded at least ten times. The V call is TRBV3-1, the J call TRBJ1-5; 8 bases match TRBD1. The J segment lost 0 bases and the V segment lost 1 base, leaving 5 bases of the junction unmatched. Germline V gene data show CDR1 as LGHDT and CDR2 as YNNKEL (reference sequence). There are 17 residues in the CDR3. CDR3 nucleotide sequence: TGTGCCAGCAGCCAAGGACAGGGGCGATATAGCAATCAGCCCCAGCATTTT. Residues: CASSQGQGRYSNQPQHF.

Many counts were recorded for this clonotype. This sequence joins TRBV7-2 and TRBJ2-7, with TRBD2 matching 9 bases. The V gene's germline CDR1 is SGHTA and CDR2 FQGNSA. Losses at the gene ends were 1 base for V and 3 bases for J; bases not matched to a gene: 4. The CDR3 has 15 amino acids. The CDR3 is CASSLVAGEGYEQYF. CDR3 DNA: TGTGCCAGCAGCTTAGTAGCGGGAGAGGGCTACGAGCAGTACTTC.

This clonotype was recorded at least ten times. This chain uses TRBV6-1 with TRBJ2-7; D is tentatively TRBD1 or TRBD2 (5 bases each). The germline V and J ends were trimmed by 5 bases and 9 bases, with 20 bases remaining between them. This CDR3 spans 14 amino acids. Germline V gives CDR1 MNHNS, CDR2 SASEGT. CDR3 coding DNA: TGTGCCAGCAGTTATAAGGGACCACTTTACCGGCAGTACTTC. Encoded protein: CASSYKGPLYRQYF.

V and J are TRBV25-1 and TRBJ1-1, with 7 bases that match TRBD1. V trimming: 6 bases; J trimming: 10 bases; junction bases outside the gene matches: 11. The CDR3 contains 13 residues. Germline V gene sequence: CDR1 MGHDK, CDR2 SYGVNS. CDR3 nucleotide sequence: TGTGCCAGCAGAATTGACAGGGCCCCAGGAGCTTTCTTT. Its translation is CASRIDRAPGAFF.

Ten or more counts support this clonotype. This chain uses TRBV2 with TRBJ2-7; D remains unclear. CDR1 is SNHLY and CDR2 is FYNNEI in the germline V gene. V gave up 3 bases and J gave up 2 bases, with 11 bases separating them. The CDR3 has 14 residues. The CDR3 DNA reads as TGTGCCAGCAGTGATTCCAACATCGCCTACGAGCAGTACTTC. This codes for CASSDSNIAYEQYF.

In its sample, this clonotype was seen a few times. This chain connects TRBV12-3 or TRBV12-4 to TRBJ2-7, with 9 nucleotides matching TRBD2. Trimming at V came to 5 bases and at J to 2 bases, leaving 7 bases not matched to a gene. The CDR3 is 15 amino acids. The CDR3 nucleotides are TGTGCCAGCAGTCCCCCTAGCGGGACAACCTACGAGCAGTACTTC. Translating gives CASSPPSGTTYEQYF.

The sample holds a few counts of this clonotype. V usage is TRBV9 and J usage is TRBJ2-1; 9 nucleotides match TRBD2. The CDR3 has 16 residues. The ends lost 2 bases at V and 6 bases at J; junction bases unmatched: 9. The V gene's germline CDR1 is SGDLS and CDR2 YYNGEE. CDR3 bases: TGTGCCAGCAGCGTTTCCTTGCGGGAGGGTTTCAATGAGCAGTTCTTC. Its protein is CASSVSLREGFNEQFF.

The chain carries TRBV14 and TRBJ2-5; a possible D gene is TRBD1 (5 bases). The CDR3 has 15 residues. Germline V gene lookup returns CDR1 SGHDN and CDR2 FVKESK. The V and J ends lost 0 bases and 6 bases respectively, with 14 bases between them. The CDR3 spells CASSQDSLPGQTQYF. DNA of the CDR3: TGTGCCAGCAGCCAAGACAGCCTCCCAGGGCAGACCCAGTACTTC.

This clonotype was seen repeatedly, ten times or more. This chain joins TRBV2 and TRBJ2-7, with D hard to call. V lost 6 bases to trimming and J lost 2 bases, with 20 bases between them. Looked up from germline, CDR1 is SNHLY and CDR2 is FYNNEI. The CDR3 has 16 amino acids. The CDR3 reads CASSQTRTGATYEQYF. The DNA for the CDR3 is TGTGCCAGCAGCCAAACAAGAACGGGTGCTACCTACGAGCAGTACTTC. Together with reference TRBV2 and TRBJ2-7, the CDR3 gives the full variable domain: EPEVTQTPSHQVTQMGQEVILRCVPISNHLYFYWYRQILGQKVEFLVSFYNNEISEKSEIFDDQFSVERPDGSNFTLKIRSTKLEDSAMYFCASSQTRTGATYEQYFGPGTRLTVT.

With regard to this clonotype: A read error is possible here, since a much larger clone lies one base away. The chain is built from TRBV12-3 or TRBV12-4 and TRBJ1-4, with D unresolved. This CDR3 contains 14 residues. CDR3 in amino acids: CASKRARRNDKLFF. The CDR3 DNA sequence: TGTGCCAGCAAAAGGGCACGGCGTAATGATAAACTGTTTTTT.

This clonotype has more than one count but fewer than ten. The rearrangement uses TRBV5-6 and TRBJ1-1; weak D call: TRBD1 (6 bases). This CDR3 is 15 amino acids long. The V end lost 8 bases, the J end lost 0 bases, and 17 bases lay between the germline ends. Germline CDR1 and CDR2: SGHDT and YYEEEE. DNA for the CDR3: TGTGCCAGTAGTATTTCGGAGGGGGTGAACACTGAAGCTTTCTTT. It encodes CASSISEGVNTEAFF.